The 28 T cell receptor beta chains below were found in one sample sequenced in a study of cytomegalovirus exposure and HLA in healthy donors. Libraries were prepared by immunoSEQ multiplex PCR; TCRdb keeps only in-frame clonotypes and omits some of them. Of some 120,000 clones in the sample, 80% to 90% were seen once. Material: PBMCs. These receptors were collected from a woman aged 18-29 years in good health and CMV-seronegative.

The chain carries TRBV7-6 and TRBJ2-5, with 7 bases matching TRBD2. CDR1 SGHVS and CDR2 FNYEAQ come from the germline V gene. V dropped 3 bases and J dropped 5; count of bases not matched to a gene: 12. The CDR3 is 16 amino acids. The CDR3 DNA reads as TGTGCCAGCAGCTTGTTAAGGGGACTACCCGGGGAGACCCAGTACTTC. Translation: CASSLLRGLPGETQYF.

The V call is TRBV9, the J call TRBJ2-1, with 9 bases aligning to TRBD2. V lost 1 base and J lost 8; bases outside the gene matches: 10. CDR1 SGDLS and CDR2 YYNGEE come from the germline V gene. The CDR3 runs to 16 residues. The CDR3 coding sequence is TGTGCCAGCAGCGTATATGGGGCTAGCGGGAACGATGAGCAGTTCTTC. It encodes CASSVYGASGNDEQFF.

The gene calls are TRBV10-2 and TRBJ2-7; D may be TRBD2 (6 bases). Per germline, CDR1 WSHSY and CDR2 SAAADI. The length of the CDR3 is 14 residues. V shed 10 bases and J shed 2 bases, with 18 bases lying between them. The CDR3, as DNA: TGCGCCACTAGTTTGGGAGGTCCTACCTACGAGCAGTACTTC. It is translated as CATSLGGPTYEQYF.

The chain employs TRBV9 and TRBJ2-1; 9 bases match TRBD2. This CDR3 is 17 amino acids long. Germline CDR1 and CDR2: SGDLS and YYNGEE. With 3 bases clipped from V and 5 bases from J, the junction kept 12 bases outside the gene matches. This CDR3 is CASSAHGGASGNNEQFF. CDR3 nucleotides: TGTGCCAGCAGCGCCCACGGGGGGGCTAGCGGGAACAATGAGCAGTTCTTC.

This chain connects TRBV13 to TRBJ2-5; 12 bases fit TRBD2. CDR3 size: 16 residues. Trimming at V came to 0 bases and at J to 9 bases, leaving 8 bases not matched to a gene. Looked up from germline, CDR1 is PRHDT and CDR2 is FYEKMQ (reference sequence). The CDR3 spells CASSLGPLAGGEPQYF. The CDR3 coding sequence is TGTGCCAGCAGCTTAGGCCCGCTAGCGGGGGGGGAGCCCCAGTACTTC.

This chain connects TRBV5-5 to TRBJ2-7; D gene ambiguous. Trimming cost V 0 bases and J 2 bases, with 9 bases left between them. The CDR3 is made up of 14 amino acids. Germline V CDR1 and CDR2: SGHKS, YYEKEE (reference sequence). CDR3 sequence: CASSLGTGPYEQYF. The DNA of the CDR3 is TGTGCCAGCAGCTTGGGCACCGGTCCCTACGAGCAGTACTTC.

The CDR3 sequence is CASRKEGQETQYF. DNA of the CDR3: TGCGCCTCACGGAAGGAGGGCCAAGAGACCCAGTACTTC. J is TRBJ2-5 and V is TRBV5-1; the D gene is possibly TRBD2 (6 bases). V lost 10 bases and J 1 base, leaving 14 bases between the germline ends. Germline loops: CDR1 SGHRS, CDR2 YFSETQ. The CDR3 covers 13 residues.

V usage is TRBV11-2 and J usage is TRBJ2-7; 7 bases match TRBD1. V lost 5 bases, J lost 0 bases, and 7 bases stayed unmatched. The germline V gene encodes CDR1 SGHAT and CDR2 FQNNGV. The CDR3 extends over 15 amino acids. Here the CDR3 DNA reads TGTGCCAGCAGCCCGCCAGGGGGTAGCTCCTACGAGCAGTACTTC. This codes for CASSPPGGSSYEQYF.

The chain is built from TRBV10-3 and TRBJ2-4, with D possibly matching TRBD2 (5 bases). Germline V gives CDR1 ENHRY, CDR2 SYGVKD. This CDR3 has 16 residues. Trimming left V 4 bases short and J 1 base short, with 14 bases between. In nucleotides, the CDR3 is TGTGCCATCAGTGTGAACCTTCCGGGGGCCAAAAACATTCAGTACTTC. This sequence encodes CAISVNLPGAKNIQYF.

The chain links TRBV5-1 to TRBJ2-3; the match to TRBD2 covers 7 bases. Germline V lookup: CDR1 SGHRS, CDR2 YFSETQ. Trimming at V came to 4 bases and at J to 6 bases, leaving 14 bases not matched to a gene. The CDR3 is made up of 16 amino acids. The DNA of the CDR3 is TGCGCCAGCAGCCCTTTTGGAGCGGGGATTGCGGATACGCAGTATTTT. It translates to CASSPFGAGIADTQYF. The whole variable domain, remainder taken from reference TRBV5-1 and TRBJ2-3, is KAGVTQTPRYLIKTRGQQVTLSCSPISGHRSVSWYQQTPGQGLQFLFEYFSETQRNKGNFPGRFSGRQFSNSRSEMNVSTLELGDSALYLCASSPFGAGIADTQYFGPGTRLTVL.

The rearrangement uses TRBV5-7 and TRBJ1-5; 7 nucleotides align to TRBD1. TRBV5-7 is reported as an ORF; its role is uncertain. This CDR3 has 14 amino acids. With 1 base clipped from V and 7 bases from J, the junction kept 5 bases outside the gene matches. CDR3 sequence (DNA): TGTGCCAGCAGCTTGACCACAGGGGACCAGCCCCAGCATTTT. Translating gives CASSLTTGDQPQHF.

The genes are TRBV6-4 and TRBJ2-7; 9 positions agree with TRBD2. This CDR3 is 15 amino acids long. Germline values: CDR1 MRHNA, CDR2 SNTAGT. The trim removed 6 bases at V and 0 bases at J, leaving 6 bases unmatched. In DNA form, the CDR3 reads TGTGCCAGCAGGGGCGGCGGGGGGGTCTCCTACGAGCAGTACTTC. Protein product: CASRGGGGVSYEQYF.

The chain combines TRBV28 with TRBJ2-7; 9 bases agree with TRBD1. V lost 5 bases and J lost 2; bases outside the gene matches: 7. CDR1 MDHEN and CDR2 SYDVKM come from the germline V gene. CDR3 length: 15 amino acids. CDR3 sequence: CASSHRQGGPYEQYF. CDR3 coding DNA: TGTGCCAGCAGTCACAGACAGGGGGGCCCCTACGAGCAGTACTTC.

The chain has TRBV9 and TRBJ2-1; the match to TRBD2 covers 9 bases. CDR3 size: 16 residues. The V gene's germline CDR1 is SGDLS and CDR2 YYNGEE. V was pared by 3 bases and J by 5 bases, with 9 bases of the junction left unmatched. CDR3: CASSEMIAGEDNEQFF. For the CDR3, the DNA is TGTGCCAGCAGCGAGATGATAGCGGGAGAAGACAATGAGCAGTTCTTC.

V is TRBV7-8 and J is TRBJ1-5; 9 positions agree with TRBD1. With 5 bases clipped from V and 6 bases from J, the junction kept 8 bases outside the gene matches. Germline CDR1 and CDR2: SGHVS and FQNEAQ. This CDR3 has 15 amino acids. In nucleotides, the CDR3 is TGTGCCAGCAGCCCTACAGGGGGCCAGGTTCAGCCCCAGCATTTT. Its translation: CASSPTGGQVQPQHF.

V gene TRBV28 combines with J gene TRBJ2-1; 10 nucleotides match TRBD1. Germline CDR1 MDHEN, CDR2 SYDVKM. This CDR3 is 16 amino acids long. Germline trimming cut 6 bases from V and 4 bases from J; bases unmatched to any gene: 9. The CDR3 region has the DNA TGTGCCAGCAGCCTCCCCCGGGACAGGGGATACAATGAGCAGTTCTTC. This sequence encodes CASSLPRDRGYNEQFF.

The V gene is TRBV28, the J gene TRBJ2-3; TRBD2 is a possible D gene (7 bases). V was pared by 1 base and J by 4 bases, with 27 bases between. The germline V gene encodes CDR1 MDHEN and CDR2 SYDVKM. The CDR3 is 20 amino acids. CDR3 region: CASSLYFGAREGGPPDTQYF. In DNA, the CDR3 is TGTGCCAGCAGTTTATATTTCGGGGCTCGCGAGGGGGGGCCTCCAGATACGCAGTATTTT.

This clone appeared a single time. This chain links TRBV13 with TRBJ2-3, with D uncertain. This CDR3 comprises 16 residues. The germline V gene has CDR1 PRHDT and CDR2 FYEKMQ (reference sequence). The ends were cut back, 5 bases at V and 0 bases at J, with 15 bases in the middle. CDR3 bases: TGTGCCAGCAGCCCACCTCGCCCGGAGAGCACAGATACGCAGTATTTT. It encodes CASSPPRPESTDTQYF. Supplemented by reference TRBV13 and TRBJ2-3, the full variable domain reads AAGVIQSPRHLIKEKRETATLKCYPIPRHDTVYWYQQGPGQDPQFLISFYEKMQSDKGSIPDRFSAQQFSDYHSELNMSSLELGDSALYFCASSPPRPESTDTQYFGPGTRLTVL.

This rearrangement joins TRBV2 to TRBJ1-1; no definite D call. The CDR3 has 14 residues. Trimming stripped 4 bases from V and 11 bases from J, with 20 bases between. The germline CDR1 and CDR2 sequences are SNHLY and FYNNEI. CDR3 bases: TGTGCCAGCAGTGTCGGTCCTTCTCCTACCGAGGCTTTCTTT. This translates into CASSVGPSPTEAFF.

The chain carries TRBV7-9 and TRBJ1-1; D perhaps matches TRBD1 (6 bases). Per the germline V gene, CDR1 is SEHNR and CDR2 is FQNEAQ (reference sequence). The length of the CDR3 is 14 residues. Between the trimmed V and J ends, which lost 5 bases and 6 bases, there was a span of 16 bases. The CDR3 nucleotides read TGTGCCAGCAGCGCCCAAGGGGGTGCACCTGAAGCTTTCTTT. This sequence encodes CASSAQGGAPEAFF.

DNA for the CDR3: TGTGCCAGCAGTTACCTTAGTTTGGATCAGCCCCAGCATTTT. As protein: CASSYLSLDQPQHF. The gene calls are TRBV6-5 and TRBJ1-5; unclear D gene. The V end was cut by 2 bases, the J end by 5 bases, with 10 bases between. Germline CDR1 MNHEY, CDR2 SVGAGI. The CDR3 extends over 14 amino acids.

This clone was observed a handful of times. This sequence joins TRBV2 and TRBJ1-4, with 8 bases matching TRBD1. Germline CDR1 SNHLY, CDR2 FYNNEI. The CDR3 runs to 14 residues. J gave up 8 bases and V 6 bases, and 8 bases lay outside the gene matches. CDR3 DNA: TGTGCCAGCAGGGACCGGACAGGGTTAGAAAAACTGTTTTTT. Translation: CASRDRTGLEKLFF.

As for this clone: Different DNA sequences within this sample yield the same CDR3. The V gene is TRBV30, the J gene TRBJ2-1; no clear D. Trimming left V 0 bases short and J 7 bases short, with 4 bases between. This CDR3 has 11 amino acids. The germline CDR1 and CDR2 sequences are GTSNPN and SVGIG (reference sequence). CDR3 DNA sequence: TGTGCCTGGAGTGTACGGAATGAGCAGTTCTTC. It codes for CAWSVRNEQFF.

The V and J genes are TRBV14 and TRBJ2-7; TRBD1 aligns across 10 bases. V shed 5 bases, J shed 6 bases, and the junction held 13 bases outside the gene matches. The CDR3 sequence is 16 residues long. Germline V gene lookup returns CDR1 SGHDN and CDR2 FVKESK. CDR3 nucleotides: TGTGCCAGCAGCGCCCGGGACAGGGGCACCGAGGGCGAGCAGTACTTC. Its translation is CASSARDRGTEGEQYF. Drawing the rest from reference TRBV14 and TRBJ2-7, the complete variable domain is EAGVTQFPSHSVIEKGQTVTLRCDPISGHDNLYWYRRVMGKEIKFLLHFVKESKQDESGMPNNRFLAERTGGTYSTLKVQPAELEDSGVYFCASSARDRGTEGEQYFGPGTRLTVT.

The chain links TRBV11-2 to TRBJ1-1; TRBD1 agrees at 7 bases. CDR3 size: 14 residues. V lost 5 bases to trimming and J lost 0 bases; unmatched junction nucleotides: 3. Per the germline V gene, CDR1 is SGHAT and CDR2 is FQNNGV. The CDR3, as DNA: TGTGCCAGCAGCCGGGACAGAGTGAACACTGAAGCTTTCTTT. Protein product: CASSRDRVNTEAFF.

This chain links TRBV7-9 with TRBJ2-7, with D perhaps matching TRBD1 (6 bases). CDR1 and CDR2 from the germline V gene are SEHNR and FQNEAQ (reference sequence). The CDR3 has 12 amino acids. Between the trimmed V and J ends, which lost 5 bases and 6 bases, there was a span of 11 bases. The CDR3 DNA is TGTGCCAGCAGCCCCGAGGGGGTCGAGCAGTACTTC. It translates to CASSPEGVEQYF.

This clone has ten or more counts. The chain links TRBV6-5 to TRBJ2-7; 7 nucleotides align to TRBD1. The germline V gene encodes CDR1 MNHEY and CDR2 SVGAGI. There are 14 residues in the CDR3. V lost 6 bases to trimming and J lost 1 base; unmatched junction nucleotides: 6. The CDR3 region is CASSQGDSSYEQYF. The DNA of the CDR3 is TGTGCCAGCAGCCAAGGGGACAGTTCCTACGAGCAGTACTTC.

This chain links TRBV27 with TRBJ2-2; tentative D call: TRBD2 (6 bases). CDR1 is MNHEY and CDR2 is SMNVEV in the germline V gene (reference sequence). CDR3 length equals 16 residues. Trimming pared 4 bases from V and 7 bases from J, leaving 19 bases between. CDR3 in amino acids: CASSSRLATEVGELFF. CDR3 bases: TGTGCCAGCAGTTCGCGGCTAGCGACCGAGGTCGGGGAGCTGTTTTTT.